This T cell receptor (beta chain) was documented in a study of blood T cell repertoires in COVID-19. The overall study: Sites across the United States, Italy and Spain contributed samples from acute and convalescent COVID-19. PBMCs, B-cell-depleted T cells, or T cells were the source of the cDNA or gDNA that made up the material.

Germline-derived CDR1 and CDR2 are SGHAT and FQNNGV. The ends were cut back, 2 bases at V and 4 bases at J, with 15 bases in the middle. The CDR3 length is 16 residues. Here immunoSEQ multiplex PCR was the method, and the copy in TCRdb shows in-frame clones only, minus some. Of 83,000 or so clones in the sample, 77% were seen once. Input material: peripheral blood. V and J are TRBV11-2 and TRBJ1-3; D might be TRBD1 (5 bases). The receptor's source is an elderly woman with acute or convalescent COVID-19. The CDR3 nucleotides are TGTGCCAGCAGCTTACTTTCAGGGTTGGGCGGAAACACCATATATTTT. Its protein is CASSLLSGLGGNTIYF.